The 32 T cell receptor beta chains given below trace back to one sample, sequenced in a study of spatial heterogeneity in lung cancer. The time point was: sample taken at primary tumor resection. TCRdb processed the 5' RACE reads anew with MiXCR; each CDR3 protein has one entry. This table holds under 25,000 distinct CDR3 sequences, about 7% found once. The specimen comprised PBMCs, sampled at surgery. The receptors were sampled from a male donor with early-stage non-small cell lung cancer.

This clonotype has ten or more counts. The CDR3 nucleotides read TGTGCCAGTAGTATCTCCCTCGTAGGTGGCTACACCTTC. Residues: CASSISLVGGYTF. The genes are TRBV19 and TRBJ1-2; D is uncertain. CDR1 and CDR2 (germline): LNHDA, SQIVND (reference sequence). The ends were cut back, 3 bases at V and 7 bases at J, with 12 bases in the middle. The CDR3 runs 13 residues.

This clonotype was detected a few times. The chain recombines TRBV29-1 with TRBJ2-3; 9 nucleotides line up with TRBD1. This CDR3 contains 14 residues. The germline gives CDR1 SQVTM, CDR2 ANQGSEA. V was pared by 5 bases and J by 2 bases, with 5 bases of the junction left unmatched. This CDR3 is CSVQGQGFTDTQYF. The DNA of the CDR3 is TGCAGCGTTCAGGGACAGGGTTTCACAGATACGCAGTATTTT.

The V call is TRBV9, the J call TRBJ2-5, with 12 bases that match TRBD2. There are 14 residues in the CDR3. V shed 3 bases, J shed 7 bases, and the junction held 4 bases outside the gene matches. CDR1 is SGDLS and CDR2 is YYNGEE in the germline V gene. In DNA form, the CDR3 reads TGTGCCAGCAGCGAGACTAGCGGGAGTCCGACCCAGTACTTC. This translates into CASSETSGSPTQYF. Combining the CDR3 with reference TRBV9 and TRBJ2-5 gives the whole variable domain DSGVTQTPKHLITATGQRVTLRCSPRSGDLSVYWYQQSLDQGLQFLIQYYNGEERAKGNILERFSAQQFPDLHSELNLSSLELGDSALYFCASSETSGSPTQYFGPGTRLLVL.

By share of the sample, this clonotype is medium-sized. J is TRBJ1-2 and V is TRBV11-2, with 9 bases that match TRBD1. CDR3 length equals 15 residues. After removal of 5 bases from V and 0 bases from J, the junction contained 4 bases not matched to a gene. CDR1 and CDR2 from the germline V gene are SGHAT and FQNNGV. This chain's CDR3 is CASSPGQGANYGYTF. The DNA for the CDR3 is TGTGCCAGCAGCCCGGGACAGGGTGCTAACTATGGCTACACCTTC.

This chain joins TRBV18 and TRBJ2-5; D uncertain. Germline CDR1 reads KGHSH; CDR2 reads LQKENI. The CDR3 extends over 13 amino acids. Between the trimmed V and J ends, which lost 4 bases and 1 base, there was a span of 7 bases. DNA for the CDR3: TGTGCCAGCTCACTAAACACCCAAGAGACCCAGTACTTC. Protein sequence: CASSLNTQETQYF.

This clonotype is judged medium-sized. The chain joins TRBV2 to TRBJ2-7; no clear D gene. This CDR3 contains 16 residues. Germline CDR1 and CDR2: SNHLY and FYNNEI. V gave up 3 bases and J gave up 2 bases, with 17 bases separating them. The CDR3: CASSEIGPSGPYEQYV. For the CDR3, the DNA is TGTGCCAGCAGTGAGATTGGGCCCTCCGGTCCCTACGAGCAGTACGTC.

This clonotype was found many times. The rearrangement links TRBV7-8 to TRBJ2-3; 7 bases map to TRBD1. Germline CDR1 SGHVS, CDR2 FQNEAQ. The trim removed 10 bases at V and 6 bases at J, leaving 7 bases unmatched. There are 12 residues in the CDR3. The CDR3 sequence: CATGQGEDTQYF. The CDR3 nucleotides read TGTGCCACGGGGCAGGGGGAGGATACGCAGTATTTT.

The chain joins TRBV12-3 or TRBV12-4 to TRBJ1-5, with no clear D. This CDR3 spans 18 amino acids. V gave up 1 base and J gave up 4 bases, with 20 bases separating them. The CDR3 sequence is CASSLVLESSSGNQPQHF. CDR3 coding DNA: TGTGCCAGCAGTTTAGTATTGGAATCAAGTTCGGGTAATCAGCCCCAGCATTTT.

The table lists this clonotype with a few counts. The genes are TRBV2 and TRBJ1-1; no firm D call. This CDR3 has 15 residues. With 6 bases removed from V and 5 bases from J, the gap between germline ends came to 19 bases. Looked up from germline, CDR1 is SNHLY and CDR2 is FYNNEI. CDR3 nucleotides: TGTGCCAGCAGCCAGAGTGGGCCCTCGGGGACTGAAGCTTTCTTT. It is translated as CASSQSGPSGTEAFF.

This clonotype was picked up many times. The V and J genes are TRBV6-6 and TRBJ1-5, with 8 bases aligning to TRBD1. The CDR3 is 13 amino acids. Per the germline V gene, CDR1 is MNHNY and CDR2 is SVGAGI (reference sequence). V lost 5 bases, J lost 7 bases, and 4 bases stayed unmatched. The DNA of the CDR3 is TGTGCCAGCAGTCCGGACAGGGCGCAGCCCCAGCATTTT. Amino acids: CASSPDRAQPQHF.

This clonotype was detected ten times or more. The chain employs TRBV27 and TRBJ1-1; perhaps TRBD1 as D (5 bases). Between the trimmed V and J ends, which lost 6 bases and 2 bases, there was a span of 22 bases. Looked up from germline, CDR1 is MNHEY and CDR2 is SMNVEV (reference sequence). CDR3 length: 17 residues. The CDR3: CASRLSDRGRTNTEAFF. The CDR3 DNA reads as TGTGCCAGCAGACTATCCGACAGAGGAAGGACCAACACTGAAGCTTTCTTT.

In this sample, this clonotype turned up many times. The CDR3 region is CASSFRGREEETQYF. The CDR3 DNA reads as TGTGCCAGCAGTTTTAGGGGGCGGGAGGAAGAGACCCAGTACTTC. V gene TRBV6-1 combines with J gene TRBJ2-5; D may be TRBD2 (8 bases). CDR1 is MNHNS, CDR2 SASEGT, per germline. The CDR3 loop spans 15 amino acids. The ends were cut back, 5 bases at V and 3 bases at J, with 16 bases in the middle.

This clonotype showed up many times. This rearrangement joins TRBV12-3 or TRBV12-4 to TRBJ2-3; no definite D call. Trimming took 2 bases from V and 2 from J, leaving 17 bases between them. This CDR3 region has 17 residues. In DNA form, the CDR3 reads TGTGCCAGCAGTTTAACCTCTTTCGAGTATCTCACAGATACGCAGTATTTT. Its translation: CASSLTSFEYLTDTQYF.

This clonotype was detected ten times or more. This chain links TRBV20-1 with TRBJ1-2; D uncertain. Trimming shortened V by 4 bases and J by 10 bases, and 16 bases separated the two germline ends. The CDR3 is 12 amino acids. Looked up from germline, CDR1 is DFQATT and CDR2 is SNEGSKA (reference sequence). The CDR3 here is CSATTGTGDYTF. The CDR3 region has the DNA TGCAGTGCTACGACGGGTACGGGCGACTACACCTTC.

This clonotype was detected many times. V usage is TRBV5-1 and J usage is TRBJ2-1; 9 bases agree with TRBD1. The ends lost 0 bases at V and 3 bases at J; junction bases unmatched: 13. The CDR3 spans 19 residues. Germline-derived CDR1 and CDR2 are SGHRS and YFSETQ. The CDR3 nucleotides are TGCGCCAGCAGCTTGGGCCTCCTGGTGGCGACAGGGGGCTACAATGAGCAGTTCTTC. Translation gives CASSLGLLVATGGYNEQFF.

The sample holds many counts of this clonotype. The chain combines TRBV20-1 with TRBJ1-5; no reliable D call. In germline, CDR1 is DFQATT, CDR2 SNEGSKA (reference sequence). The ends were cut back, 2 bases at V and 7 bases at J, with 9 bases in the middle. The CDR3 loop spans 12 amino acids. The CDR3 loop reads CSARRSGQPQHF. As DNA, the CDR3 is TGCAGTGCTAGAAGGAGTGGCCAGCCCCAGCATTTT.

This clonotype has at least ten counts. The CDR3 spells CASGVYTGELFF. The CDR3 DNA sequence: TGTGCCAGCGGGGTATACACCGGGGAGCTGTTTTTT. The gene calls are TRBV14 and TRBJ2-2; D gene unclear. Per germline, CDR1 SGHDN and CDR2 FVKESK. This CDR3 comprises 12 residues. V lost 8 bases, J lost 3 bases, and 7 bases lay in between. The full variable domain, in which reference TRBV14 and TRBJ2-2 provide the parts outside the CDR3, is EAGVTQFPSHSVIEKGQTVTLRCDPISGHDNLYWYRRVMGKEIKFLLHFVKESKQDESGMPNNRFLAERTGGTYSTLKVQPAELEDSGVYFCASGVYTGELFFGEGSRLTVL.

The CDR3 sequence is CASSPPGEETQYF. DNA for the CDR3: TGTGCCAGCTCACCACCAGGGGAAGAGACCCAGTACTTC. The chain uses TRBV18 and TRBJ2-5; TRBD1 is a possible D gene (5 bases). CDR3 length: 13 amino acids. The germline V gene has CDR1 KGHSH and CDR2 LQKENI. Trimming cost V 0 bases and J 3 bases, with 5 bases left between them.

This clonotype was observed many times. The chain joins TRBV10-1 to TRBJ1-2; D is unclear. Trimming took 2 bases from V and 5 from J, leaving 9 bases between them. Germline CDR1 is WNHNN and CDR2 is SYGVQD (reference sequence). CDR3 length equals 13 residues. CDR3 protein: CASSESRGYGYTF. The CDR3 DNA reads as TGCGCCAGCAGTGAGAGCCGGGGATATGGCTACACCTTC.

In its sample, this clonotype was seen many times. V gene TRBV10-3 combines with J gene TRBJ1-1; D remains unclear. The CDR3 runs 14 residues. CDR1 is ENHRY and CDR2 is SYGVKD in the germline V gene. Trimming left V 6 bases short and J 1 base short, with 12 bases between. CDR3 region: CAIRAERRNTEAFF. CDR3 coding DNA: TGTGCCATCAGGGCAGAAAGGCGGAACACTGAAGCTTTCTTT.

This clonotype occurred a few times. CDR3 sequence reads: CASSSQPNTGELFF. CDR3 nucleotides: TGTGCCAGCAGTTCTCAGCCAAACACCGGGGAGCTGTTTTTT. The V call is TRBV12-3 or TRBV12-4, the J call TRBJ2-2; no reliable D call. V was trimmed by 4 bases and J by 2 bases, leaving 8 bases between them. The CDR3 runs to 14 residues.

The CDR3 DNA sequence: TGTGCCAGCAGCGGCGGACACGGCTCCTATAGCAATCAGCCCCAGCATTTT. Amino acid sequence: CASSGGHGSYSNQPQHF. The V gene is TRBV5-5, the J gene TRBJ1-5; tentative D call: TRBD1 (5 bases). The V gene's germline CDR1 is SGHKS and CDR2 YYEKEE (reference sequence). Trimming left V 4 bases short and J 0 bases short, with 17 bases between. The CDR3 runs to 17 residues. Complete variable domain (other parts from reference TRBV5-5 and TRBJ1-5): DAGVTQSPTHLIKTRGQQVTLRCSPISGHKSVSWYQQVLGQGPQFIFQYYEKEERGRGNFPDRFSARQFPNYSSELNVNALLLGDSALYLCASSGGHGSYSNQPQHFGDGTRLSIL.

This clonotype has at least ten counts. V and J are TRBV4-1 and TRBJ1-1, with D possibly TRBD1 on 6 matching bases. Trimming cost V 1 base and J 5 bases, with 14 bases left between them. Germline lookup yields CDR1 MGHRA and CDR2 YSYEKL. There are 15 residues in the CDR3. The CDR3: CASSQVKGQGTEAFF. Written as DNA, the CDR3 is TGCGCCAGCAGCCAAGTAAAGGGGCAGGGGACTGAAGCTTTCTTT.

This clonotype has at least ten counts. V and J are TRBV2 and TRBJ2-3; D gene ambiguous. V lost 2 bases and J 8 bases, leaving 5 bases between the germline ends. Germline V gene sequence: CDR1 SNHLY, CDR2 FYNNEI. The CDR3 extends over 11 amino acids. CDR3 bases: TGTGCCAGCAGTGAATATGGTACGCAGTATTTT. This translates into CASSEYGTQYF.

This clonotype was picked up a small number of times. V is TRBV6-2 or TRBV6-3 and J is TRBJ2-2; D ambiguous. The V end lost 5 bases, the J end lost 4 bases, and 14 bases lay between the germline ends. CDR3 length: 15 residues. The germline V gene encodes CDR1 MNHEY and CDR2 SVGEGT. The CDR3 reads CASSGVPWGTGELFF. CDR3 nucleotides: TGTGCCAGCAGTGGGGTCCCCTGGGGCACCGGGGAGCTGTTTTTT.

This clonotype was detected ten times or more. The chain joins TRBV20-1 to TRBJ2-2; 9 nucleotides match TRBD2. The junction had 3 bases not matched to a gene; V was cut back by 4 bases and J by 3 bases. This CDR3 contains 14 residues. The germline V gene encodes CDR1 DFQATT and CDR2 SNEGSKA (reference sequence). Here the CDR3 DNA reads TGCAGTGCTAAGGGGACTAGCCACACCGGGGAGCTGTTTTTT. Its protein is CSAKGTSHTGELFF.

This clonotype was seen a handful of times. This chain joins TRBV4-2 and TRBJ1-1; tentative D call: TRBD1 (5 bases). From germline, CDR1 is LGHNA and CDR2 YNFKEQ. Between the trimmed V and J ends, which lost 3 bases and 0 bases, there was a span of 11 bases. This CDR3 is 15 amino acids long. In nucleotides, the CDR3 is TGTGCCAGCAGCCAGCGTGGAGGGGTGAACACTGAAGCTTTCTTT. Amino acids: CASSQRGGVNTEAFF.

This clonotype was found a few times. The chain links TRBV9 to TRBJ2-3; D is unresolved. V lost 3 bases and J lost 1, with 3 bases in between. Germline CDR1 is SGDLS and CDR2 is YYNGEE. This CDR3 contains 12 residues. The CDR3 here is CASSARTDTQYF. The CDR3 DNA reads as TGTGCCAGCAGCGCCCGCACAGATACGCAGTATTTT.

This clonotype has at least ten counts. This chain joins TRBV28 and TRBJ2-7; D call uncertain. Per germline, CDR1 MDHEN and CDR2 SYDVKM. This CDR3 spans 14 amino acids. V was trimmed by 7 bases and J by 3 bases, leaving 16 bases between them. CDR3 nucleotide sequence: TGTGCCAGCAATCCATCCCGCCGGGTCTACGAGCAGTACTTC. Amino acids: CASNPSRRVYEQYF. The full variable domain, with the rest looked up from reference TRBV28 and TRBJ2-7, is DVKVTQSSRYLVKRTGEKVFLECVQDMDHENMFWYRQDPGLGLRLIYFSYDVKMKEKGDIPEGYSVSREKKERFSLILESASTNQTSMYLCASNPSRRVYEQYFGPGTRLTVT.

A few counts support this clonotype. J is TRBJ2-5 and V is TRBV6-5; 11 nucleotides line up with TRBD2. The CDR3 loop spans 16 amino acids. V gave up 1 base and J gave up 5 bases; unmatched junction bases: 6. The germline CDR1 and CDR2 sequences are MNHEY and SVGAGI. This CDR3 is CASSYFLAGGLETQYF. The CDR3, as DNA: TGTGCCAGCAGTTACTTTCTAGCGGGGGGCCTGGAGACCCAGTACTTC.

The rearrangement links TRBV20-1 to TRBJ1-1, with a tentative D call TRBD1 (6 bases). Germline V gene lookup returns CDR1 DFQATT and CDR2 SNEGSKA (reference sequence). Between the trimmed V and J ends, which lost 7 bases and 1 base, there was a span of 13 bases. The CDR3 consists of 13 residues. The CDR3 nucleotides are TGCAGTGTTCGGACAGTCCGGAACACTGAAGCTTTCTTT. It codes for CSVRTVRNTEAFF.

This clonotype was found many times. The chain carries TRBV2 and TRBJ2-5; the D gene is possibly TRBD2 (5 bases). Germline V gene sequence: CDR1 SNHLY, CDR2 FYNNEI. There are 13 residues in the CDR3. V lost 3 bases to trimming and J lost 5 bases, with 10 bases between them. For the CDR3, the DNA is TGTGCCAGCAGTGACTACCGCGGGGAGACCCAGTACTTC. Protein: CASSDYRGETQYF.